The T cell receptor beta chain described here comes from a study of blood T cell repertoires in COVID-19. Whole-study context: Samples representing acute and convalescent COVID-19 were sourced from the United States, Italy and Spain. Sources were T cells, B-cell-depleted T cells, or PBMCs; the material itself was cDNA or gDNA.

The germline V gene encodes CDR1 SGHTA and CDR2 FQGTGA. This CDR3 has 12 residues. V dropped 6 bases and J dropped 4 bases, with 8 bases sitting between them. In the original analysis: Reference gene primer amplification yielded estimated nucleated cell counts. Some clones are missing from TCRdb's copy, which holds only in-frame ones; the method was immunoSEQ multiplex PCR. V, J and clone size reflect that table, while D and trimming were determined from the DNA. This sample carries about 99,000 clones, approximately 88% of them seen once, and the ten largest clones take more than 4.5%. The sample was peripheral blood. The chain is built from TRBV7-3 and TRBJ2-3; D not resolved. This TCR was recovered from a human donor in a cohort sampled during active COVID-19. Written as DNA, the CDR3 is TGTGCCAGCAGGAGTCCGGCAGATACGCAGTATTTT. Translating gives CASRSPADTQYF.